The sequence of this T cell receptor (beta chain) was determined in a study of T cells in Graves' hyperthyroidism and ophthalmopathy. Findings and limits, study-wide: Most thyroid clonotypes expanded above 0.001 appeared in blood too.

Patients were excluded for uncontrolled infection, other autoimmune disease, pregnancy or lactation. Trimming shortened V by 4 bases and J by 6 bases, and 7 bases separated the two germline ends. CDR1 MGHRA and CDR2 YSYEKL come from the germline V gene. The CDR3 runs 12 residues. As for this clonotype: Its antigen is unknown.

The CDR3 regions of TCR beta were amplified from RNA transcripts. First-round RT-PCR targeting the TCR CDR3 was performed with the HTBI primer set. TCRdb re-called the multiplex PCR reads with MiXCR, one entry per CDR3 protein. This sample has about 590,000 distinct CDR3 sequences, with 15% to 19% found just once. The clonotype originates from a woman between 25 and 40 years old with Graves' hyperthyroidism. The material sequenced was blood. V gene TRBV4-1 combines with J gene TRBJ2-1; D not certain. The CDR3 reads CASSPPSNEQFF. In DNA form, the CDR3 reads TGCGCCAGCAGCCCCCCGTCCAATGAGCAGTTCTTC.